The source of this T cell receptor (beta chain) is a study of glioma-infiltrating T cells after dendritic cell vaccination. To note about this clone: Its antigen is as yet unknown.

General observations from the study: Few patients contributed both blood and tumor specimens. TCR clonality showed no direct relationship with survival.

TCRB CDR3 was amplified from 2 ug genomic DNA or less. The primer mix had 60 V beta and 13 J beta primers. TCRdb's table, derived via immunoSEQ multiplex PCR, lists solely in-frame clones and lacks some. The sample records approximately 82,000 clones, about 90% being singletons. The sequences come from blood, collected before dendritic cell vaccination. The receptor was isolated from a human donor with glioblastoma.

Written as DNA, the CDR3 is TGTGCCAGCAGCAGGGGGACTAGCGGACATAGCACAGATACGCAGTATTTT. It codes for CASSRGTSGHSTDTQYF. V usage is TRBV9 and J usage is TRBJ2-3; TRBD2 matches 11 bases. CDR1 is SGDLS and CDR2 is YYNGEE in the germline V gene. This CDR3 comprises 17 residues. Trimming removed 4 bases from V and 0 bases from J; junction bases left unmatched: 7.